These T cell receptor beta chains were read from a single sample in a study of CD4 T cells in relation to SARS-CoV-2 and coronaviruses. These receptors lack a known antigen. Only in-frame clones appear in the TCRdb table, and some are missing; sequencing was by immunoSEQ multiplex PCR. This sample has 31,000 or so clones; 60% to 80% occur once, and the top ten carry around 12%. The material sequenced was CD4+ T cells from PBMCs, cultured in vitro. The receptors come from a human donor in good health. CDR3s include the opening cysteine and the closing phenylalanine or tryptophan. The order of the fields is clone size, D gene, J gene, V gene, CDR3 DNA, CDR3 protein. D genes are given only for firm matches. Clone sizes are given selectively: once, few, many, or a class where the clone is expanded.

- | - | TRBJ1-2 | TRBV3-1/TRBV3-2 | TGTGCCAGCAGCCAACACGACAGACCCACTAACTATGGCTACACCTTC | CASSQHDRPTNYGYTF
- | - | TRBJ2-1 | TRBV4-3 | TGCGCCAGCAGCCAACTGGATGAGCAGTTCTTC | CASSQLDEQFF
few | TRBD1 | TRBJ2-2 | TRBV9 | TGTGCCAGCAGCGCGGGACAGGCAATCACCGGGGAGCTGTTTTTT | CASSAGQAITGELFF
- | - | TRBJ2-7 | TRBV5-1 | TGCGCCAGCAGCCTAAGCTTACGAACCACCGGGACGGCGCCCTACGAGCAGTACTTC | CASSLSLRTTGTAPYEQYF
- | TRBD2 | TRBJ2-1 | TRBV6-1 | TGTGCCAGCAGTGAAAGGGGACTAGATGGACCGAAACACAATGAGCAGTTCTTC | CASSERGLDGPKHNEQFF
- | - | TRBJ1-1 | TRBV30 | TGTGCCTGGAGGTCCTGGCGGGGCAGGACTGAAGCTTTCTTT | CAWRSWRGRTEAFF
- | TRBD2 | TRBJ2-1 | TRBV5-1 | TGCGCCAGCAGCCCGGGACTAGCGGGAGCTGAGGGTGAGCAGTTCTTC | CASSPGLAGAEGEQFF
- | - | TRBJ2-1 | TRBV11-1 | TGTGCCAGCAGCCGAGATAGGTGGGGCCACAATGAGCAGTTCTTC | CASSRDRWGHNEQFF
- | TRBD2 | TRBJ2-1 | TRBV29-1 | TGCAGCGGCGGGACTAGCGGAACCAATGAGCAGTTCTTC | CSGGTSGTNEQFF
few | - | TRBJ2-1 | TRBV2 | TGTGCCAGCAGTGAAGACAGTTGGGGGGAGTTCTTC | CASSEDSWGEFF
- | - | TRBJ2-3 | TRBV6-2/TRBV6-3 | TGTGCCAGCGGCCCAAGGCGGTCCCCGGGCACAGATACGCAGTATTTT | CASGPRRSPGTDTQYF
few | TRBD2 | TRBJ2-3 | TRBV11-3 | TGTGCCAGCAGCCCGCTAGCGGGGGACACAGATACGCAGTATTTT | CASSPLAGDTDTQYF
- | TRBD2 | TRBJ2-5 | TRBV3-1/TRBV3-2 | TGTGCCAGCAGCCCCCGGGTAGCGGGGGGATGGGAGACCCAGTACTTC | CASSPRVAGGWETQYF
- | TRBD1 | TRBJ2-3 | TRBV5-1 | TGCGCCAGCAGCCCCCGACAGGGCTCAGATACGCAGTATTTT | CASSPRQGSDTQYF
- | - | TRBJ2-5 | TRBV5-4 | TGTGCCAGCAGCTTGTTATACAGGGAGGAGACCCAGTACTTC | CASSLLYREETQYF
- | - | TRBJ1-3 | TRBV30 | TGTGCCTGGAGTGTTGGCCACTCTGGAAACACCATATATTTT | CAWSVGHSGNTIYF
- | - | TRBJ2-1 | TRBV7-8 | TGTGCCAGCAGCTTAGGCCGGACACCGCTATTCTATGAGCAGTTCTTC | CASSLGRTPLFYEQFF
- | TRBD2 | TRBJ2-2 | TRBV5-4 | TGTGCCAGCAGCCCCTCCGGGACTAGCGGCTACCTCGGGGGGGAGCTGTTTTTT | CASSPSGTSGYLGGELFF
- | TRBD1 | TRBJ1-2 | TRBV4-3 | TGCGCCAGCAGCCAACTGGGACAGGGGAACGGTGGCTACACCTTC | CASSQLGQGNGGYTF
- | - | TRBJ2-3 | TRBV29-1 | TGCAGCGTTGAAGATCACCGAGTCTGGATAGATACGCAGTATTTT | CSVEDHRVWIDTQYF
- | - | TRBJ2-5 | TRBV28 | TGTGCCAGCAGCCAAAGAATAGAGACCCAGTACTTC | CASSQRIETQYF
few | - | TRBJ2-2 | TRBV19 | TGTGCCAGTAGTATCGATTGGGGACTGTACACCGGGGAGCTGTTTTTT | CASSIDWGLYTGELFF
few | TRBD2 | TRBJ2-3 | TRBV7-6 | TGTGCCAGCAGCCAACCTACAAGGCTAGCGGGAGCAGATACGCAGTATTTT | CASSQPTRLAGADTQYF
- | TRBD2 | TRBJ2-7 | TRBV7-3 | TGTGCCAGCAGCCCCTATAGCGGGAGAACGGACGAGCAGTACTTC | CASSPYSGRTDEQYF
- | TRBD1 | TRBJ2-5 | TRBV6-1 | TGTGCCAGCAGTTTTAGGGGGCGAGAGACCCAGTACTTC | CASSFRGRETQYF
few | - | TRBJ2-7 | TRBV19 | TGTGCCAGTAGTGAGGCTCGTCAGTCAATATACGAGCAGTACTTC | CASSEARQSIYEQYF
- | - | TRBJ1-1 | TRBV7-2 | TGTGCCAGCAGCTTAATCGGATCCAACACTGAAGCTTTCTTT | CASSLIGSNTEAFF
- | TRBD2 | TRBJ2-5 | TRBV16 | TGTGCCAGCAGCCGTTCCTGGGGGAGGGGAGAGACCCAGTACTTC | CASSRSWGRGETQYF
- | TRBD2 | TRBJ2-7 | TRBV6-5 | TGTGCCAGCGGCGGGAGAAGGTCCGACTACGAGCAGTACTTC | CASGGRRSDYEQYF
once | - | TRBJ2-7 | TRBV19 | TGTGCCAGTAGTCCCCAGGCCACCGCCCACGAGCAGTACTTC | CASSPQATAHEQYF
once | - | TRBJ2-3 | TRBV11-2 | TGTGCCAGCAGCTTTTACGCCTACCCCTCAGCGGAGATCACAGATACGCAGTATTTT | CASSFYAYPSAEITDTQYF
- | TRBD2 | TRBJ2-5 | TRBV5-1 | TGCGCCAGCAGCAAGGGACTAGCGCCTCCAGAGACCCAGTACTTC | CASSKGLAPPETQYF
- | - | TRBJ2-5 | TRBV9 | TGTGCCAGCAGCGTAAGGGGGGAGGGCCCTATGGAGACCCAGTACTTC | CASSVRGEGPMETQYF
- | - | TRBJ2-7 | TRBV12-3/TRBV12-4 | TGTGCCAGCAGTCGACTAGGCTTGGGAGAGCAGTACTTC | CASSRLGLGEQYF
few | - | TRBJ1-4 | TRBV3-1/TRBV3-2 | TGTGCCAGCAGCCAAGATGCAGCGCCCCATGAAAAACTGTTTTTT | CASSQDAAPHEKLFF
- | TRBD2 | TRBJ2-2 | TRBV6-1 | TGTGCCAGCAGTTTCTTAGCGGGAGACACCGGGGAGCTGTTTTTT | CASSFLAGDTGELFF
- | TRBD1 | TRBJ1-4 | TRBV18 | TGTGCCACCACCGACAGGGGCGCAACTAATGAAAAACTGTTTTTT | CATTDRGATNEKLFF
few | - | TRBJ2-1 | TRBV9 | TGTGCCAGCAGCGTACAATCCTACAATGAGCAGTTCTTC | CASSVQSYNEQFF
- | - | TRBJ1-1 | TRBV28 | TGTGCCAGCTTCGGAAACACTGAAGCTTTCTTT | CASFGNTEAFF
- | - | TRBJ2-6 | TRBV7-8 | TGTGCCAGCAGCCCCGGACTCTCTGGGGCCAACGTCCTGACTTTC | CASSPGLSGANVLTF
few | TRBD1 | TRBJ1-5 | TRBV5-1 | TGCGCCAGCAGCCAGACAGGGGATATCAATCAGCCCCAGCATTTT | CASSQTGDINQPQHF
- | TRBD2 | TRBJ2-3 | TRBV25-1 | TGTGCCAGCAGTATTACGGGGGGGAGCACAGATACGCAGTATTTT | CASSITGGSTDTQYF
- | TRBD2 | TRBJ2-1 | TRBV7-3 | TGTGCCAGCAGCTCCCCGACTAGCGGGAGTGAGCAGTTCTTC | CASSSPTSGSEQFF
few | TRBD2 | TRBJ2-7 | TRBV6-5 | TGTGCCAGCAGTTACTCGAGACTAGCGGGGAGCGAGCAGTACTTC | CASSYSRLAGSEQYF
- | TRBD2 | TRBJ2-1 | TRBV7-3 | TGTGCCAGCAGCTTTGGGCGGGAGGCCCACAATGAGCAGTTCTTC | CASSFGREAHNEQFF
- | - | TRBJ2-5 | TRBV9 | TGTGCCAGCAGCGTAGCCTTGGGGCAAATCGAGACCCAGTACTTC | CASSVALGQIETQYF
- | TRBD2 | TRBJ2-2 | TRBV7-2 | TGTGCCAGCAGCTTGTGGGCTAGCGGGGGGGCAGGCGGGGAGCTGTTTTTT | CASSLWASGGAGGELFF
- | TRBD2 | TRBJ2-7 | TRBV19 | TGTGCCAGTAGTCGCCTAGCGGCCTCCTACGAGCAGTACTTC | CASSRLAASYEQYF
- | - | TRBJ2-7 | TRBV6-1 | TGTGCCAGCAGTGAAGCAGGAGGGAGGACCTACGAGCAGTACTTC | CASSEAGGRTYEQYF
few | - | TRBJ1-1 | TRBV3-1/TRBV3-2 | TGTGCCAGCAGCCAAGATGGAACACCTGGGGCTTTCTTT | CASSQDGTPGAFF
- | - | TRBJ2-3 | TRBV5-1 | TGCGCCAGCAGCTTAAGAGTCGACACAGATACGCAGTATTTT | CASSLRVDTDTQYF
- | TRBD2 | TRBJ2-7 | TRBV29-1 | TGCAGCGTTGGGGTAGCGGGAGGGTACGAGCAGTACTTC | CSVGVAGGYEQYF
- | TRBD1 | TRBJ1-2 | TRBV19 | TGTGCCAGTAGTATCCGACAGGGGACTAACTATGGCTACACCTTC | CASSIRQGTNYGYTF
few | - | TRBJ2-1 | TRBV10-3 | TGTGCCATCAGTGATGGGTCCGCGGGTGAGCAGTTCTTC | CAISDGSAGEQFF
few | - | TRBJ1-1 | TRBV4-3 | TGCGCCAGCAGCCAAGATTTCGTTAAGAACACTGAAGCTTTCTTT | CASSQDFVKNTEAFF
once | TRBD2 | TRBJ2-1 | TRBV27 | TGTGCCAGCAGTCGACGACTAGCGGGAGGTTTGAATGAGCAGTTCTTC | CASSRRLAGGLNEQFF
few | - | TRBJ1-5 | TRBV2 | TGTGCCAGCAGTGGATACGGGAATCAGCCCCAGCATTTT | CASSGYGNQPQHF
- | TRBD2 | TRBJ2-7 | TRBV7-2 | TGTGCCAGCAGCCTCTGGACTAGCGGGTGGTACGAGCAGTACTTC | CASSLWTSGWYEQYF
few | TRBD1 | TRBJ2-5 | TRBV6-5 | TGTGCCAGCAGTTACGGGACAGCCCGGGAGACCCAGTACTTC | CASSYGTARETQYF
- | TRBD2 | TRBJ2-3 | TRBV7-2 | TGTGCCAGCAGCTTAGGATGGCAGCGGGAGTTGTCAGATACGCAGTATTTT | CASSLGWQRELSDTQYF